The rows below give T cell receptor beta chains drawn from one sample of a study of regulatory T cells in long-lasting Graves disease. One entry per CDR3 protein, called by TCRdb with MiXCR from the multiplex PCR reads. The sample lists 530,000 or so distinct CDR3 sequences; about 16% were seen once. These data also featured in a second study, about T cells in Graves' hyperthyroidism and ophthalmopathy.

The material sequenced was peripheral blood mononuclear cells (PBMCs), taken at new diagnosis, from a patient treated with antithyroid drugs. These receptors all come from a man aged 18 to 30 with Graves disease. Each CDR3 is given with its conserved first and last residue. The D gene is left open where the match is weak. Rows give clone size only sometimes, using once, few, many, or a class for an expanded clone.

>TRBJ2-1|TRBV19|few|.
TGTGCCAGTAGTATAGTACGAGCTGAGCAGTTCTTC
CASSIVRAEQFF
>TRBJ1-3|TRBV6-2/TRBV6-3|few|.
TGTGCCAGCAGTTACTCCATCGCAAACCCTGGAAACACCATATATTTT
CASSYSIANPGNTIYF
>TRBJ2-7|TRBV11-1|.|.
TGTGCCAGCAGCCGCGGGTGGCACGAGCAGTACTTC
CASSRGWHEQYF
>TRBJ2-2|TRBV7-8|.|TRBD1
TGTGCCAGCAGGTCTTCGACAGGGGCATGGGACACCGGGGAGCTGTTTTTT
CASRSSTGAWDTGELFF
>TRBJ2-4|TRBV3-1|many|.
TGTGCCAGCAGCCAAGATCTTGGCACCATTCTAGCCAAAAACATTCAGTACTTC
CASSQDLGTILAKNIQYF
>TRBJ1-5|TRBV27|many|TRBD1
TGTGCCAGCAGTCCAACGGACAGGGGTGGCAATCAGCCCCAGCATTTT
CASSPTDRGGNQPQHF
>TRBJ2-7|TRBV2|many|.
TGTGCCAGCTTGGATCGACAGTTGAGCTCCTACGAGCAGTACTTC
CASLDRQLSSYEQYF
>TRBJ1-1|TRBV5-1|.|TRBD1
TGCGCCAGCAGCTTGGCCTTGGGACAGGGCGGCACTGAAGCTTTCTTT
CASSLALGQGGTEAFF
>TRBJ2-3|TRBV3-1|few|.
TGTGCCAGCAGCCAAGTAGGAACAGATACGCAGTATTTT
CASSQVGTDTQYF
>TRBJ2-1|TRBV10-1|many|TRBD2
TGCGCCAGCAGGGGATGGACTAGTCGAACCTACAATGAGCAGTTCTTC
CASRGWTSRTYNEQFF
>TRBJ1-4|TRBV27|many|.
TGTGCCAGCAGTTGGGGGGGAAAACCCAATGAAAAACTGTTTTTT
CASSWGGKPNEKLFF
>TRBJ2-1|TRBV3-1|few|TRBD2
TGTGCCAGCAGCCAAGAACTAGCGGGAGTAAATGAGCAGTTCTTC
CASSQELAGVNEQFF
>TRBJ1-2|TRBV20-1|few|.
TGCAGCGCCTCTTCGGATGGCTACACCTTC
CSASSDGYTF
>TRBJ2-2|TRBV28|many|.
TGTGCCAGCTCAAATGGGAACACCGGGGAGCTGTTTTTT
CASSNGNTGELFF
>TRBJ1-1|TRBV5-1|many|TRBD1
TGCGCCAGCAGCAGGAAGGGGGCCATCGGGGAGACTGAAGCTTTCTTT
CASSRKGAIGETEAFF
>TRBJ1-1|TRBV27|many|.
TGTGCCAGCAGTATTGGACCGGGTGCCACTGAAGCTTTCTTT
CASSIGPGATEAFF
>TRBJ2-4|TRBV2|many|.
TGTGCCAGCAGTGAAGCGGGGGGCCTGCTAGCCAAAAACATTCAGTACTTC
CASSEAGGLLAKNIQYF
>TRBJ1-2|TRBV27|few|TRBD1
TGTGCCAGCAGTTTTTCCATTCAGGGGACAGCGGACTATGGCTACACCTTC
CASSFSIQGTADYGYTF
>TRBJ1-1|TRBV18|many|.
TGTGCCAGCTCACCAAATCAGCTGGGGGCGACCACTGAAGCTTTCTTT
CASSPNQLGATTEAFF
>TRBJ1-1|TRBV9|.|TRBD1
TGTGCCAGCAGCCTCCACGGGACAGGAAACACTGAAGCTTTCTTT
CASSLHGTGNTEAFF
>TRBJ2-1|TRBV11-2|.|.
TGTGCCAGTCAACCAGAACTAGTTCAGTTCTTC
CASQPELVQFF
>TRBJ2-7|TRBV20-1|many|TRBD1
TGCAGTGCCGGGGACAGTAGCTCCTACGAGCAGTACTTC
CSAGDSSSYEQYF
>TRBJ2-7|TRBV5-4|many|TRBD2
TGTGCCAGCAGTCCTTCCGAGCGGGGATACACCTACGAGCAGTACTTC
CASSPSERGYTYEQYF
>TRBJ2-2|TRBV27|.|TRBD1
TGTGCCAGCAGTTCACGGCAGACCGGAACAGGGGGCGAGGACGCCGGGGAGCTGTTTTTT
CASSSRQTGTGGEDAGELFF
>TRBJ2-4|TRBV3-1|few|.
TGTGCCAGCAGCCAAGACAGGATTTCACAGTACTTC
CASSQDRISQYF
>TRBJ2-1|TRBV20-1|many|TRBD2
TGCAGTGGTATGACTAGCGGGAGAGGCAATGAGCAGTTCTTC
CSGMTSGRGNEQFF
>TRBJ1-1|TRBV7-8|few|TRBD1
TGTGCCAGCAGCAACCCGGGACAGGGACTCACTGAAGCTTCCTTT
CASSNPGQGLTEASF
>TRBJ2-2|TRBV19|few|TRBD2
TGTGCCAGTAGTATCCTACTAGCGGGGGCCACCGGGGAGCCGTTTTTT
CASSILLAGATGEPFF
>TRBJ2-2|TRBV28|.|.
TGTGCCACCAAGGACAGTTATTACACCGGGGAGCTGTTTTTT
CATKDSYYTGELFF
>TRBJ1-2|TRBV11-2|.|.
TGTGCCAGCAGCTTAGATCTCCATGCAGACTATGGCTACACCTTC
CASSLDLHADYGYTF
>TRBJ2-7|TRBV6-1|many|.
TGTGCCACCCAAGCGACAGGGGCAGGACTAGATTTCTACGAGCAGTACTTC
CATQATGAGLDFYEQYF
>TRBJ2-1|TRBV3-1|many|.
TGTGCCAGCAGCTACGGGACGGCATCCTACAATGAGCAGTTCTTC
CASSYGTASYNEQFF
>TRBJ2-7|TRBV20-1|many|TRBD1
TGCAGTGCTAGAGGAGGGTCCAGGGGGTTTTTCCACGAGCAGTACTTC
CSARGGSRGFFHEQYF
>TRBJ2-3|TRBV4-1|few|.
TGCGCCAGCAGCATTTCGAACACAGATACGCAGTATTTT
CASSISNTDTQYF
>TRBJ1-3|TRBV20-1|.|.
TGCAGTGCTAGAGATTCCTTTACAGGGAACGGAAACACCATATATTTT
CSARDSFTGNGNTIYF
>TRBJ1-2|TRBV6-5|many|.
TGTGCCAGCAGTTACTCGTTAGGTCAAAGGGATGGCTACACCTTC
CASSYSLGQRDGYTF
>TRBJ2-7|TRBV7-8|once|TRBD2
TGTGCCAGCAGCTACGGTGGCGCCTCCGTGGGACTAGCGGGGACCTACGAGCAGTACTTC
CASSYGGASVGLAGTYEQYF
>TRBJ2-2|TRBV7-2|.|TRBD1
TGTGCCAGCAGCTTACGGACAGGGGAAACCGGGGAGCTGTTTTTT
CASSLRTGETGELFF
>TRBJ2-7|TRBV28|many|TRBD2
TGTGCCAGCAGTCCTTCGGGACTAGCGGGAGCCTACGAGCAGTACTTC
CASSPSGLAGAYEQYF
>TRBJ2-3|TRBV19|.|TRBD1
TGTGCCAGTAGGCCCAGACAGGGAACTGATACGCAGTATTTT
CASRPRQGTDTQYF
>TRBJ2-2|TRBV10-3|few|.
TGTGCCATCAGTGGAGGGCGGGTTAACACCGGGGAGCTGTTTTTT
CAISGGRVNTGELFF
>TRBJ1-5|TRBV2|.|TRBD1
TGTGCCAGCAGTGTTCTAGGGGGCCGAGGGAATCAGCCCCAGCATTTT
CASSVLGGRGNQPQHF